The entry below describes one TCR beta chain. Antigen: not known. V dropped 5 bases and J dropped 5; count of bases not matched to a gene: 9. The CDR3 spans 15 residues. Germline V CDR1 and CDR2: SEHNR, FQNEAQ (reference sequence). The data were taken from a study of T-cell memory formation after mild COVID-19. The overall study: TCR clusters were mostly donor specific. Regarding the study as a whole: Balance between CD4 and CD8 was seen in clones contracting day 15 to 85, and a CD4+ lean was seen in later expanders.

Each CDR3 protein gets one entry after TCRdb re-called the 5' RACE reads with MiXCR. The table lists about 350,000 distinct CDR3 sequences, 25% to 30% of them singletons. The chain carries TRBV7-9 and TRBJ2-5, with 9 bases matching TRBD1. The receptor was isolated from an adult woman who had mild COVID-19 (a few samples of this study predate the infection). Cell type and time point are not known. Sample: PBMCs or a T cell subset sorted from them (not recorded which). For the CDR3, the DNA is TGTGCCAGCAGCGAAACAGGGGGCATGGGGGAGACCCAGTACTTC. Its protein is CASSETGGMGETQYF. Supplemented by reference TRBV7-9 and TRBJ2-5, the full variable domain reads DTGVSQNPRHKITKRGQNVTFRCDPISEHNRLYWYRQTLGQGPEFLTYFQNEAQLEKSRLLSDRFSAERPKGSFSTLEIQRTEQGDSAMYLCASSETGGMGETQYFGPGTRLLVL.